This T cell receptor beta chain was profiled in a study of vaccination effects on CD4 cells after COVID-19. TCRdb keeps only in-frame clones here, not all; method: immunoSEQ multiplex PCR. The sample holds under 35,000 clones, 55% to 70% seen once. With the ViraFEST assay, the study expanded antigen-specific CD4+ T cells using viral peptide pools, then sequenced them. At the end of roughly 9 days of culture, CD4+ T cells were isolated. Of the BNT162b2 and mRNA-1273 vaccines, participants received two doses of one or the other. This clone occurred once. As yet, its antigen is unknown. V lost 0 bases, J lost 5 bases, and 8 bases lay in between. Germline lookup yields CDR1 SGHRS and CDR2 YFSETQ. This CDR3 has 13 residues.

The V gene is TRBV5-1, the J gene TRBJ2-5, with unresolved D. The sequences come from CD4+ T cells from PBMCs cultured with SARS-CoV-2 spike peptides, collected after COVID-19 vaccination. The origin of this receptor is a human donor who received a COVID-19 vaccine. CDR3 bases: TGCGCCAGCAGCTTGGTTAGTTTTGAGACCCAGTACTTC. This encodes CASSLVSFETQYF.